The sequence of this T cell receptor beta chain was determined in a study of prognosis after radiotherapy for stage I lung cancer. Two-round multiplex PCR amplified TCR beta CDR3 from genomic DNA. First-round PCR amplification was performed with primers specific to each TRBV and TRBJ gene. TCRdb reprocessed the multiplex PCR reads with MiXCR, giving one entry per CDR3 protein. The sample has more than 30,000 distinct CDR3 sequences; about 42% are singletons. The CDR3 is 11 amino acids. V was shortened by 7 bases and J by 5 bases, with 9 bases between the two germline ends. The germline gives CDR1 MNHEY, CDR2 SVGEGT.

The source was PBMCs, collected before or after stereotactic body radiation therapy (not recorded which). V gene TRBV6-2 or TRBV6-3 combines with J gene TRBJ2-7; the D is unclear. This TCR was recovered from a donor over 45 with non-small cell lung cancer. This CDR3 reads CASTGMNEQYF. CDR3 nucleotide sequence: TGTGCCAGCACTGGCATGAACGAGCAGTACTTC.